The 6 T cell receptor beta chains presented below share a single source sample, sequenced in a study of blood T cell repertoires in COVID-19. Assay used: immunoSEQ multiplex PCR; TCRdb lists only in-frame clones, some missing. Among about 100,000 clones listed, 70% to 90% were seen once. Source material: peripheral blood. These receptor sequences come from a man between 45 and 60 years old with active COVID-19.

The rearrangement links TRBV9 to TRBJ2-1, with 10 nucleotides matching TRBD2. The CDR3 is 17 residues long. The germline V gene has CDR1 SGDLS and CDR2 YYNGEE. J was trimmed by 7 bases and V by 0 bases; bases with no gene match: 10. This chain's CDR3 is CASSVGGRAGGQNEQFF. For the CDR3, the DNA is TGTGCCAGCAGCGTAGGCGGGCGAGCGGGGGGGCAAAATGAGCAGTTCTTC.

The gene calls are TRBV10-3 and TRBJ1-5, with TRBD1 identical over 8 bases. Germline CDR1 is ENHRY and CDR2 is SYGVKD. Trimming took 10 bases from V and 0 from J; bases not matched to a gene: 5. The CDR3 contains 14 residues. CDR3 DNA sequence: TGTGCCACCCAGGGGGCCTATAGCAATCAGCCCCAGCATTTT. Amino acids: CATQGAYSNQPQHF.

The chain combines TRBV28 with TRBJ2-1, with 16 nucleotides matching TRBD2. The length of the CDR3 is 15 residues. The trim removed 6 bases at V and 7 bases at J, leaving 3 bases unmatched. Per the germline V gene, CDR1 is MDHEN and CDR2 is SYDVKM. The chain's CDR3 is CASRGTSGGANEQFF. The CDR3 DNA is TGTGCCAGCAGGGGGACTAGCGGGGGGGCTAATGAGCAGTTCTTC.

This chain connects TRBV7-6 to TRBJ1-4; TRBD1 agrees at 8 bases. Germline trimming cut 6 bases from V and 7 bases from J; bases unmatched to any gene: 13. The CDR3 length is 16 residues. The germline V gene encodes CDR1 SGHVS and CDR2 FNYEAQ. The CDR3 sequence is CASSSPLDRGGEKLFF. The CDR3 bases are TGTGCCAGCAGTTCTCCCCTTGACAGGGGCGGTGAAAAACTGTTTTTT.

The rearrangement links TRBV5-8 to TRBJ2-3, with 7 bases that match TRBD1. The CDR3 consists of 15 residues. CDR1 is SGHTS, CDR2 YDEGEE, per germline. The V gene end was trimmed by 0 bases and the J gene end by 5 bases; junction bases not matched to a gene: 6. CDR3 sequence: CASSLGQGLLDTQYF. Written as DNA, the CDR3 is TGTGCCAGCAGCTTGGGACAGGGATTGTTAGATACGCAGTATTTT.

The CDR3 DNA reads as TGCAGCGCACAGGGGTTTGCCACTGAAGCTTTCTTT. Translation gives CSAQGFATEAFF. The chain recombines TRBV29-1 with TRBJ1-1; 7 bases map to TRBD1. The CDR3 is made up of 12 amino acids. V lost 7 bases and J lost 4; bases outside the gene matches: 6. Germline lookup yields CDR1 SQVTM and CDR2 ANQGSEA.